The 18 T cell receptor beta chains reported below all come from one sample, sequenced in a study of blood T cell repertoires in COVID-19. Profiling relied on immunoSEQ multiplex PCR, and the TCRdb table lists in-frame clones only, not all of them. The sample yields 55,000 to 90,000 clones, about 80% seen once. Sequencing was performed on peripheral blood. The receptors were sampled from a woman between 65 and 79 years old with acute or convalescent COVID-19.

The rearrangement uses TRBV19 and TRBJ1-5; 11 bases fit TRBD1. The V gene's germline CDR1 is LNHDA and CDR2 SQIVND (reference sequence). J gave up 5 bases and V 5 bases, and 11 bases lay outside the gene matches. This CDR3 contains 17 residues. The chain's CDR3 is CASSARPAGQGDQPQHF. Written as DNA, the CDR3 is TGTGCCAGTAGTGCCCGTCCGGCGGGACAGGGGGATCAGCCCCAGCATTTT.

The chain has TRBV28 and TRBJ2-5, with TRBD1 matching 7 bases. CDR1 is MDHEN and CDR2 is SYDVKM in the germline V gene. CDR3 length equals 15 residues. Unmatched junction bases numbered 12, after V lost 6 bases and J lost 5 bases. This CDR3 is CASSPNRGTAETQYF. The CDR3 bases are TGTGCCAGCAGCCCTAACAGGGGTACAGCGGAGACCCAGTACTTC. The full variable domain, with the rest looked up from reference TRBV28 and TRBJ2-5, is DVKVTQSSRYLVKRTGEKVFLECVQDMDHENMFWYRQDPGLGLRLIYFSYDVKMKEKGDIPEGYSVSREKKERFSLILESASTNQTSMYLCASSPNRGTAETQYFGPGTRLLVL.

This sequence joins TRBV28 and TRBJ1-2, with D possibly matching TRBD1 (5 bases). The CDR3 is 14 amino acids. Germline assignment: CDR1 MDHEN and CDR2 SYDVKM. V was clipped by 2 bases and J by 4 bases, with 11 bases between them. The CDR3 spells CASSLGAALYGYTF. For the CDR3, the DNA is TGTGCCAGCAGTTTAGGGGCGGCGCTCTATGGCTACACCTTC.

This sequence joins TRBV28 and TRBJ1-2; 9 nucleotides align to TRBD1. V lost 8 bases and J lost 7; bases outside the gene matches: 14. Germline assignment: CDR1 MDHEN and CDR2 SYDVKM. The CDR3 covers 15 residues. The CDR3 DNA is TGTGCCAGCGCCCTTGGGGACAGGGAGGCGTCTGGCTACACCTTC. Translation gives CASALGDREASGYTF.

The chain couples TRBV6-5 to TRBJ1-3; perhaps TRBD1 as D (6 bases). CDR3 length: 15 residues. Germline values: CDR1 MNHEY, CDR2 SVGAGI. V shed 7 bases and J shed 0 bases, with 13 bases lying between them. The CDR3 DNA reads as TGTGCCAGCACCCTAACAGGGCTCTCTGGAAACACCATATATTTT. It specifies CASTLTGLSGNTIYF.

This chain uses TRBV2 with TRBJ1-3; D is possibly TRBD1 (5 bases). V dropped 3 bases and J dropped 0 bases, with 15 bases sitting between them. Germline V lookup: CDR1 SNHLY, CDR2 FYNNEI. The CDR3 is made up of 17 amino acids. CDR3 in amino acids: CASSDDSIRISGNTIYF. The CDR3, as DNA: TGTGCCAGCAGTGACGACAGCATACGGATCTCTGGAAACACCATATATTTT.

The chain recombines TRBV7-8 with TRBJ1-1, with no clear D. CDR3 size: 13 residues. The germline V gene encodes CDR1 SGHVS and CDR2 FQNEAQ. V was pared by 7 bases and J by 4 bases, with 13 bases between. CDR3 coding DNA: TGTGCCAGCACTACTAACACACTCACTGAAGCTTTCTTT. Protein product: CASTTNTLTEAFF.

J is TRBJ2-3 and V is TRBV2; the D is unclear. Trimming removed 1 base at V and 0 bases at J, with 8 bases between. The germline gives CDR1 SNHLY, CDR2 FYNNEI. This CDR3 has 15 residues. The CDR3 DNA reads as TGTGCCAGCAGTGAAGGAGAAACTAGCACAGATACGCAGTATTTT. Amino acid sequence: CASSEGETSTDTQYF.

Written as DNA, the CDR3 is TGTGCCAGCAGCCGCCTTGCTAGCGGGGTCAATGAGCAGTTCTTC. This gives the protein CASSRLASGVNEQFF. This rearrangement joins TRBV7-3 to TRBJ2-1; 9 bases line up with TRBD2. CDR3 length: 15 amino acids. V shed 5 bases, J shed 6 bases, and the junction held 8 bases outside the gene matches. The V gene's germline CDR1 is SGHTA and CDR2 FQGTGA.

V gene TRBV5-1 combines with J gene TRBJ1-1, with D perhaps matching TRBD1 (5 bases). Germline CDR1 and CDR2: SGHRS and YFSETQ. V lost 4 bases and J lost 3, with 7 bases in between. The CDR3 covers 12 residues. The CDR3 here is CASSVGDTEAFF. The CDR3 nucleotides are TGCGCCAGCAGCGTAGGGGACACTGAAGCTTTCTTT.

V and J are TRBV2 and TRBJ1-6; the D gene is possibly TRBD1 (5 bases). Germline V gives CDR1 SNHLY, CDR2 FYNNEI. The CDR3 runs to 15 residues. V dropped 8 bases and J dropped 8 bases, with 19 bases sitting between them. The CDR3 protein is CASVIGRGQDSPLHF. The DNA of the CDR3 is TGTGCCAGCGTCATAGGGAGGGGCCAAGATTCACCCCTCCACTTT.

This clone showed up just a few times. The CDR3, as DNA: TGTGCCAGCGCCCGACAGGGTGTTTCCGAAAAACTGTTTTTT. Protein: CASARQGVSEKLFF. J is TRBJ1-4 and V is TRBV27, with 7 nucleotides matching TRBD1. V shed 8 bases, J shed 8 bases, and the junction held 11 bases outside the gene matches. The germline CDR1 and CDR2 sequences are MNHEY and SMNVEV (reference sequence). The CDR3 is 14 amino acids.

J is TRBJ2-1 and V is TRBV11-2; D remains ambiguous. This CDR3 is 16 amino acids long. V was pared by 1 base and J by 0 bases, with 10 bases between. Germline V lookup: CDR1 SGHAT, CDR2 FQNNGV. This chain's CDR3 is CASSLVDWSSYNEQFF. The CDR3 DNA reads TGTGCCAGCAGCTTAGTTGACTGGAGCTCCTACAATGAGCAGTTCTTC. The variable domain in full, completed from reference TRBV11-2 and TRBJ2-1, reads EAGVAQSPRYKIIEKRQSVAFWCNPISGHATLYWYQQILGQGPKLLIQFQNNGVVDDSQLPKDRFSAERLKGVDSTLKIQPAKLEDSAVYLCASSLVDWSSYNEQFFGPGTRLTVL.

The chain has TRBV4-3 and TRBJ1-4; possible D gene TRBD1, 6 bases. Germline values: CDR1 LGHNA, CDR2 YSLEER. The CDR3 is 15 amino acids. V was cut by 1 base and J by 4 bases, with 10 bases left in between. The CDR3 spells CASSQVGAGNEKLFF. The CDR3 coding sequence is TGCGCCAGCAGCCAAGTGGGGGCTGGTAATGAAAAACTGTTTTTT.

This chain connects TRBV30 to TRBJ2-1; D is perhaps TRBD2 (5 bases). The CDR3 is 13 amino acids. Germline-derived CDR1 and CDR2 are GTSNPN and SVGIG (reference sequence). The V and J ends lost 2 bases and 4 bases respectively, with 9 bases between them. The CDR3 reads CAWSPDSYNEQFF. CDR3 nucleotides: TGTGCCTGGAGTCCGGACTCATACAATGAGCAGTTCTTC.

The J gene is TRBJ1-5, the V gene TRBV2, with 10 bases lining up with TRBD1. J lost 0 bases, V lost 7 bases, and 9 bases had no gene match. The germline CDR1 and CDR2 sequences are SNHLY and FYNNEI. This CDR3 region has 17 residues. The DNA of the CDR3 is TGTGCCAGCATGGGACGACAGGGGGCTAATAGCAATCAGCCCCAGCATTTT. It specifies CASMGRQGANSNQPQHF.

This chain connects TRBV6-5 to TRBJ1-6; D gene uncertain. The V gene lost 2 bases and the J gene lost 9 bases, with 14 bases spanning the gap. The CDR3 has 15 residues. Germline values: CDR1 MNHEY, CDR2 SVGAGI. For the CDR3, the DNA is TGTGCCAGCAGTTACGGAACCGCCCGGAGTTCACCCCTCCACTTT. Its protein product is CASSYGTARSSPLHF.

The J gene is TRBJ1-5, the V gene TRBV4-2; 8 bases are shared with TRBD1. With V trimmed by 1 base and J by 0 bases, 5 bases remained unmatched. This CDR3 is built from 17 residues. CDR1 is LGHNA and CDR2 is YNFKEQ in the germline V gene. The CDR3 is CASSQGQQGDSNQPQHF. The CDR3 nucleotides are TGTGCCAGCAGCCAAGGTCAACAGGGGGATAGCAATCAGCCCCAGCATTTT.